The clone carrying this T cell receptor beta chain was recorded at least ten times. What it recognizes is unknown. Described time point: newly diagnosed GD, antithyroid drugs for less than 3 months. PBMC-extracted RNA yielded the TCR library. The data belong to a study of regulatory T cells in long-lasting Graves disease. Notes on the study in general: New patients shared fewer public clonotypes (approximately 1,000) than persistent patients did (more than 2,500).

Germline lookup yields CDR1 SEHNR and CDR2 FQNEAQ (reference sequence). V lost 1 base and J 1 base, leaving 9 bases between the germline ends. The CDR3 sequence is 15 residues long. Construction of TCR beta libraries relied on iRepertoire HTBI primers and on Arm-PCR targeting CDR3 regions. Original data processing: Under 75 TRBV and some 15 TRBJ segments were identified across samples. TCRdb re-called the multiplex PCR reads with MiXCR, one entry per CDR3 protein. These V and J calls derive from TCRdb rather than the authors' analysis. The repertoire holds 300,000 to 400,000 distinct CDR3 sequences, with around 15% as singletons.

Here the sequenced sample was peripheral blood mononuclear cells (PBMCs), taken at new diagnosis, from a patient treated with antithyroid drugs. The chain couples TRBV7-9 to TRBJ2-3; D uncertain. This TCR came from a female donor with Graves disease. CDR3 region: CASSLGLPGTDTQYF. DNA of the CDR3: TGTGCCAGCAGCTTAGGTTTGCCAGGCACAGATACGCAGTATTTT.